This TCR beta chain was retrieved from a study of neoadjuvant anti-PD-1 for oral cavity cancer. As to time point: after neoadjuvant nivolumab, at surgical resection. Patients had newly diagnosed, untreated stage II-IVA oral cavity squamous cell carcinoma. The table lists this clone with a few counts. What it binds is not known. The study's findings and limits: Pretreatment Treg/Th17 ratio correlated inversely with post-treatment tumor clonality.

Sequencing was performed with immunoSEQ multiplex PCR; in TCRdb, only in-frame clones are kept and a portion is missing. The data contain more than 12,000 clones, about 74% of them singletons. CDR3 length: 15 residues. V lost 5 bases, J lost 1 base, and 6 bases stayed unmatched. The V gene's germline CDR1 is MGHRA and CDR2 YSYEKL. The sequenced sample was PBMCs, obtained after nivolumab (anti-PD-1) treatment. The clonotype originates from a person aged 40 to 85 with oral cavity squamous cell carcinoma. This rearrangement joins TRBV4-1 to TRBJ1-1; 8 bases align to TRBD1. The CDR3 protein is CASSGHRGTNTEAFF. The CDR3 DNA sequence: TGCGCCAGCAGCGGTCACAGGGGGACGAACACTGAAGCTTTCTTT.